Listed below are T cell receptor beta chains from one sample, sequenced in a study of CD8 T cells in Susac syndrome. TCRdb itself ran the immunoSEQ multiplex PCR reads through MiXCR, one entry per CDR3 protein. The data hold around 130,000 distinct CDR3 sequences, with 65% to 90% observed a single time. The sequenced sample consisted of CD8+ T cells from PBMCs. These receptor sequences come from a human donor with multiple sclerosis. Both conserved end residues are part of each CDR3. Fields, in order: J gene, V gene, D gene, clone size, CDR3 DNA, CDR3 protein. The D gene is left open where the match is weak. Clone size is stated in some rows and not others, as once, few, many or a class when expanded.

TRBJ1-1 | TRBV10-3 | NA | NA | TGTGCCATCAGTGAACGACCCGAGACCCCTGAAGCTTTCTTT | CAISERPETPEAFF
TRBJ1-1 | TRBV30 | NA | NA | TGTGCCTGGAGTGTAATGGTGGGAGCCACTGAAGCTTTCTTT | CAWSVMVGATEAFF
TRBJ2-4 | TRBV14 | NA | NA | TGTGCCAGCAGCCAAGGGCTTGCCTCGGCCAAAAACATTCAGTACTTC | CASSQGLASAKNIQYF
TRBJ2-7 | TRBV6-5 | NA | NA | TGTGCCAGCAGCTGGGGGACCGAGCAGTACTTC | CASSWGTEQYF
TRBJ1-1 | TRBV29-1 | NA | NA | TGCAGCTTCCCGGGCAGGGAGCTCACTGAAGCTTTCTTT | CSFPGRELTEAFF
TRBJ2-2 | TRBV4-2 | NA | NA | TGTGCCAGCAGCCAACCCTTAGCGGAAATGAACACCGGGGAGCTGTTTTTT | CASSQPLAEMNTGELFF
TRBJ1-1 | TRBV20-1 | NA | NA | TGCAGTGCTCCGCGGACTGTGAACACTGAAGCTTTCTTT | CSAPRTVNTEAFF
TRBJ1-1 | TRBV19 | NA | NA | TGTGCCAGTACCCCCAGCAGCAACACTGAAGCTTTCTTT | CASTPSSNTEAFF
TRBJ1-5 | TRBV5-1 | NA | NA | TGCGCCAGCAGCTGGCTGGGGTTAAATCAGCCCCAGCATTTT | CASSWLGLNQPQHF
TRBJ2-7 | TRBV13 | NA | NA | TGTGCCAGCAGCCCCCCTTCGTTCTACGAGCAGTACTTC | CASSPPSFYEQYF
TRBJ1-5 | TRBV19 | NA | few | TGTGCCAGTACCCAGTGGGCAGGGGATATGAATCAGCCCCAGCATTTT | CASTQWAGDMNQPQHF
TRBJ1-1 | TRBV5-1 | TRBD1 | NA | TGCGCCAGCAGCATCACAGGGGTCACTGAAGCTTTCTTT | CASSITGVTEAFF
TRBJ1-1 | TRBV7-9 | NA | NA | TGTGCCAGCACCCCCACGGTGAACCCCAAGGTGAACACTGAAGCTTTCTTT | CASTPTVNPKVNTEAFF
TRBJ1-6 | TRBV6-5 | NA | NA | TGTGCCAGCAGTTACTCGATTAGTTCGAGCTCCTATAATTCACCCCTCCACTTT | CASSYSISSSSYNSPLHF
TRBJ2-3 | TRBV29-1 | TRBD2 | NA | TGCAGCGTTGAAGATAGGGGACTAGCGGGAGCCTTCTCCCTCGCAGATACGCAGTATTTT | CSVEDRGLAGAFSLADTQYF
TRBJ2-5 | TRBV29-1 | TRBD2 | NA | TGCAGCGTTGAAGCCCGGGGGGTCCAAGAGACCCAGTACTTC | CSVEARGVQETQYF
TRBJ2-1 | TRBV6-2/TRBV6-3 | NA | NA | TGTGCCAGCAGTCTCCCGGGCCGAGTAGGGAATGAGCAGTTCTTC | CASSLPGRVGNEQFF
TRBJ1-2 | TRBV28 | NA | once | TGTGCCAGCAGTTTATCTGGAGGGCAAATTTATGGCTACACCTTC | CASSLSGGQIYGYTF
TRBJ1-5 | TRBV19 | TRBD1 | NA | TGTGCCAGTGGACCGGGACAGCTCAATCAGCCCCAGCATTTT | CASGPGQLNQPQHF
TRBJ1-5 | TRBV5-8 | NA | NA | TGTGCCAGCAGCTTGGATGATCAGCCCCAGCATTTT | CASSLDDQPQHF
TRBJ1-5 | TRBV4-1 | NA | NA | TGCGCCAGCAGCCAAGACAGGGCCAATCAGCCCCAGCATTTT | CASSQDRANQPQHF
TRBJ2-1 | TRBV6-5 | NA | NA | TGTGCCAGCAGCGCGAGCGGGCCATACAATGAGCAGTTCTTC | CASSASGPYNEQFF
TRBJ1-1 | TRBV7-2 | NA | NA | TGTGCCAGCAGCTTAGTAGGAGGGGACGCTTTCTTT | CASSLVGGDAFF
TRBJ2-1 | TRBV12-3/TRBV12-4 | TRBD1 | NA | TGTGCCAGCAGCCCTGCCTCGTTACAGGGGGCCTATGAGCAGTTCTTC | CASSPASLQGAYEQFF
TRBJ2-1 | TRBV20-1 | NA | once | TGCAGTGCTAGACCCGGCTTTGGGGAGGAGCAGTTCTTC | CSARPGFGEEQFF
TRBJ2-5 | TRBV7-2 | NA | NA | TGTGCCAGCAGCTTAGCAAGGAGGACGGAGACCCAGTACTTC | CASSLARRTETQYF
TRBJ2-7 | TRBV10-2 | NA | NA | TGCGCCAGCAGTGATCAGTACTACGAGCAGTACTTC | CASSDQYYEQYF
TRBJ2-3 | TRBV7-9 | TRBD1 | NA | TGTGCCAGCAGCTCTGACAGGGGAAGGAGTGGTACGCAGTATTTT | CASSSDRGRSGTQYF